The rows below give T cell receptor beta chains drawn from one sample of a study of CD4 T cells in relation to SARS-CoV-2 and coronaviruses. Using immunoSEQ multiplex PCR, the repertoire was profiled, and TCRdb retains in-frame clones only, with some absent. The repertoire has some 16,000 clones, about 82% of them found once; the top ten carry roughly 39%. Antigens for these TCRs are unknown. Sequencing input: CD4+ T cells from PBMCs, cultured in vitro. These receptors were taken from a human donor in good health. Each CDR3 is given with its conserved first and last residue. The order of the fields is V gene, D gene, CDR3 length, J gene, clone size, CDR3 DNA, CDR3 protein. D genes are given only for firm matches. Not every row has a clone size; where given, it reads once, few, many or a size class.

>TRBV4-1|.|16|TRBJ2-3|.
TGCGCCAGCAGCCACTTGGAAGCGGGTGACTCAGATACGCAGTATTTT
CASSHLEAGDSDTQYF
>TRBV5-1|TRBD2|17|TRBJ2-3|.
TGCGCCAGCAGCGGCGGACTAGCGGGAGGGCCTCCAGATACGCAGTATTTT
CASSGGLAGGPPDTQYF
>TRBV5-8|.|12|TRBJ1-5|.
TGTGCCAGCCTGGGGGGGCTTCAGCCCCAGCATTTT
CASLGGLQPQHF
>TRBV2|.|14|TRBJ1-6|.
TGTGCCAGCAGTGAACAGGGGCTTAGCTCACCCCTCCACTTT
CASSEQGLSSPLHF
>TRBV5-1|TRBD1|15|TRBJ1-1|.
TGCGCCAGCAGCTTGGGCGGGACAGCCAACACTGAAGCTTTCTTT
CASSLGGTANTEAFF
>TRBV3-1/TRBV3-2|.|15|TRBJ2-2|.
TGTGCCAGCAGCCAAGGGGCGGCGAACACCGGGGAGCTGTTTTTT
CASSQGAANTGELFF
>TRBV3-1/TRBV3-2|.|12|TRBJ1-6|few
TGTGCCAGCAGCCAACCCCACTCACCCCTCCACTTT
CASSQPHSPLHF
>TRBV27|TRBD1|15|TRBJ2-3|.
TGTGCCAGCAACTTCCACAGGGGCTCCACAGATACGCAGTATTTT
CASNFHRGSTDTQYF
>TRBV6-2/TRBV6-3|TRBD2|17|TRBJ2-1|once
TGTGCCAGCAGTTACCCGGCTAGCGGGACGGTTGCAAATGAGCAGTTCTTC
CASSYPASGTVANEQFF
>TRBV7-3|.|12|TRBJ2-1|.
TGTGCCAGCAGCTTAACCGGAAATGAGCAGTTCTTC
CASSLTGNEQFF
>TRBV20-1|.|12|TRBJ1-1|.
TGCAGTGCTAGTGGGGTTAACACTGAAGCTTTCTTT
CSASGVNTEAFF
>TRBV7-6|.|16|TRBJ1-2|.
TGTGCCAGCAGCTTATATCTACGGAGAGAGGGATATGGCTACACCTTC
CASSLYLRREGYGYTF
>TRBV4-2|.|16|TRBJ1-3|.
TGTGCCAGCAGCCAAGATAGGATAAGCTCTGGAAACACCATATATTTT
CASSQDRISSGNTIYF
>TRBV5-1|TRBD2|15|TRBJ2-3|few
TGCGCCAGCAGCTTTAGCGGGGACCGCACAGATACGCAGTATTTT
CASSFSGDRTDTQYF
>TRBV6-5|.|15|TRBJ1-2|once
TGTGCCAGCAGTCATAACCCCGAAGGGGCCTATGGCTACACCTTC
CASSHNPEGAYGYTF
>TRBV3-1/TRBV3-2|.|16|TRBJ2-6|.
TGTGCCAGCAGCCCCAAGAACACGATCGGGGCCAACGTCCTGACTTTC
CASSPKNTIGANVLTF
>TRBV11-2|.|13|TRBJ1-6|.
TGTGCCAGCAGCTTAGAAGGGCTGGCAGGACTCCACTTT
CASSLEGLAGLHF
>TRBV9|.|13|TRBJ1-1|.
TGTGCCAGCAACGACCGGGTCAACACTGAAGCTTTCTTT
CASNDRVNTEAFF
>TRBV4-2|TRBD2|18|TRBJ2-3|once
TGTGCCAGCAGCCAAGATTGGTTAGCGGGAGTTGAGGTAGATACGCAGTATTTT
CASSQDWLAGVEVDTQYF
>TRBV3-1/TRBV3-2|.|12|TRBJ2-3|.
TGTGCCAGCAGCCAAGTTACAGATACGCAGTATTTT
CASSQVTDTQYF
>TRBV30|TRBD2|15|TRBJ2-5|.
TGTGCCTGGAGTTCGGGACTAGCGAAACAAGAGACCCAGTACTTC
CAWSSGLAKQETQYF
>TRBV12-3/TRBV12-4|.|13|TRBJ2-7|.
TGTGCCAGCACCCTGGTGGGGGCATACGAGCAGTACTTC
CASTLVGAYEQYF
>TRBV2|.|16|TRBJ1-2|.
TGTGCCAGCAGGGGCAGTGCCATCCTGTTCGGGTATGGCTACACCTTC
CASRGSAILFGYGYTF
>TRBV7-2|TRBD2|16|TRBJ2-3|.
TGTGCCAGCAGCTTATCGGGACTACGGTTCACAGATACGCAGTATTTT
CASSLSGLRFTDTQYF
>TRBV27|TRBD1|14|TRBJ2-4|.
TGTGCCAGCAGCTCGGACAGGGAAGGGAACATTCAGTACTTC
CASSSDREGNIQYF
>TRBV21-1|.|13|TRBJ2-5|few
TGTGCCAGCAGAATGTCGGAGAACGAGACCCAGTACTTC
CASRMSENETQYF
>TRBV5-1|.|15|TRBJ2-3|.
TGCGCCAGCAGCGCACAGGGAGGTGGGACAGATACGCAGTATTTT
CASSAQGGGTDTQYF
>TRBV10-3|TRBD1|16|TRBJ1-2|once
TGTGCCATCAGCGGGGACAGGGACTCTAGTATGGATGGCTACACCTTC
CAISGDRDSSMDGYTF
>TRBV30|TRBD2|16|TRBJ2-3|.
TGTGCCTGGAGTGTATGGGTAGCGGGGACCACAGATACGCAGTATTTT
CAWSVWVAGTTDTQYF
>TRBV30|.|14|TRBJ2-6|.
TGTGCCTGGAGGGCGTCCTCTGGGGCCAACGTCCTGACTTTC
CAWRASSGANVLTF
>TRBV9|TRBD1|15|TRBJ2-2|.
TGTGCCAGCAGCACGGGGGGACAGGGCACCGGGGAGCTGTTTTTT
CASSTGGQGTGELFF
>TRBV6-5|TRBD1|11|TRBJ1-1|.
TGTGCCAGCAGGGACAGGGACGAAGCTTTCTTT
CASRDRDEAFF
>TRBV11-1|.|16|TRBJ2-3|once
TGTGCCAGCAGCTTAGTAGGGGGGGCGCCGACAGATACGCAGTATTTT
CASSLVGGAPTDTQYF
>TRBV7-2|.|12|TRBJ2-1|.
TGTGCCAGCAGCCAACAGGGTTATGAGCAGTTCTTC
CASSQQGYEQFF
>TRBV27|TRBD2|14|TRBJ2-3|.
TGTGCCAGCAGCCCCGGGACTAGCGCGAAAACGCAGTATTTT
CASSPGTSAKTQYF
>TRBV5-1|.|14|TRBJ1-1|.
TGCGCCAGCAGCTTGGACCGAATGAACACTGAAGCTTTCTTT
CASSLDRMNTEAFF
>TRBV9|TRBD1|16|TRBJ1-3|.
TGTGCCAGCAGCCTATCCGGGACAGGGACTGGAAACACCATATATTTT
CASSLSGTGTGNTIYF
>TRBV25-1|.|16|TRBJ2-7|few
TGTGCCAGCAGTGAATCGGTAGCCAAGGGCTCCTACGAGCAGTACTTC
CASSESVAKGSYEQYF
>TRBV7-9|TRBD2|15|TRBJ2-1|.
TGTGCCAGCAGTCGAGCGGGAGGGCCTAGAAATGAGCAGTTCTTC
CASSRAGGPRNEQFF
>TRBV28|.|15|TRBJ1-1|.
TGTGCCAGCAGTTTAGGCACAGGCCTGAACACTGAAGCTTTCTTT
CASSLGTGLNTEAFF
>TRBV12-3/TRBV12-4|.|10|TRBJ1-2|few
TGTGCCAGCGGAAACTACGGCTACACCTTC
CASGNYGYTF
>TRBV27|.|15|TRBJ2-5|.
TGTGCCAGCAGTTTTTCGCAGGGGCGCGGAGAGACCCAGTACTTC
CASSFSQGRGETQYF
>TRBV27|.|14|TRBJ2-3|.
TGTGCCAGCAGTTTCCGGGCAGGGGCAGATACGCAGTATTTT
CASSFRAGADTQYF
>TRBV10-3|.|13|TRBJ1-1|.
TGTGCCATCAGCGCGGGAATGAACACTGAAGCTTTCTTT
CAISAGMNTEAFF
>TRBV19|TRBD1|13|TRBJ2-1|.
TGTGCCAGCAAGGACAGGGTCTACAATGAGCAGTTCTTC
CASKDRVYNEQFF
>TRBV7-9|.|17|TRBJ2-3|.
TGTGCCAGCAGCCTTTTTGAGGAGTCCACTAGCACAGATACGCAGTATTTT
CASSLFEESTSTDTQYF
>TRBV4-1|TRBD2|15|TRBJ2-7|once
TGCGCCAGCAGCCAAACTAGCGGGAGTGCCTACGAGCAGTACTTC
CASSQTSGSAYEQYF
>TRBV20-1|.|14|TRBJ2-7|.
TGCAGTGCTAGTCATCCGGGGACCTCCTACGAGCAGTACTTC
CSASHPGTSYEQYF
>TRBV4-1|TRBD2|17|TRBJ2-1|.
TGCGCCAGCAGCCAAGGGGCGCGGCGGGAGGGTAGGTATGAGCAGTTCTTC
CASSQGARREGRYEQFF